A selection of T cell receptor beta chains follows, all from one sample in a study of cytomegalovirus exposure and HLA in healthy donors. The data were produced by immunoSEQ multiplex PCR, yet TCRdb's version contains in-frame clones alone and is incomplete. The table shows about 190,000 clones, with more than 75% occurring only once. The sequenced sample consisted of PBMCs. The receptor source for this set is a woman between 45 and 65 years old in good health and CMV-seropositive. The CDR3 runs from the conserved cysteine through the conserved F or W. Each record gives: J gene, V gene, clone size, D gene, CDR3 length, CDR3 protein, CDR3 DNA. A D gene is named only where the DNA matches it firmly. Size tells how often a clone was seen (once, few, many) or the class of an expanded clone, and some rows leave it out.

>TRBJ2-3|TRBV5-1|once|NA|15
CASSLDRSPSDTQYF
TGCGCCAGCAGCTTGGACAGGTCTCCATCAGATACGCAGTATTTT
>TRBJ2-5|TRBV4-1|NA|NA|14
CASSQDRGEETQYF
TGCGCCAGCAGCCAAGATCGAGGTGAAGAGACCCAGTACTTC
>TRBJ2-1|TRBV4-3|NA|NA|14
CASSQDGANNEQFF
TGCGCCAGCAGCCAAGATGGGGCAAACAATGAGCAGTTCTTC
>TRBJ1-3|TRBV6-5|few|NA|15
CASSSDFDPGNTIYF
TGTGCCAGCAGTTCCGACTTCGACCCTGGAAACACCATATATTTT
>TRBJ2-3|TRBV4-1|NA|NA|15
CASSQDYPLWDTQYF
TGCGCCAGCAGCCAAGACTACCCCTTGTGGGATACGCAGTATTTT
>TRBJ1-3|TRBV5-4|NA|NA|15
CASSSDSYSGNTIYF
TGTGCCAGCAGCTCGGACAGCTACTCTGGAAACACCATATATTTT
>TRBJ2-7|TRBV21-1|NA|NA|14
CASSKVMFSYEQYF
TGTGCCAGCAGCAAAGTTATGTTCTCCTACGAGCAGTACTTC
>TRBJ2-7|TRBV6-6|once|TRBD2|14
CASSAGLAEREQYF
TGTGCCAGCAGTGCCGGACTAGCGGAGCGCGAGCAGTACTTC
>TRBJ2-1|TRBV7-3|NA|TRBD2|14
CASLLAVSYNEQFF
TGTGCCAGTTTACTAGCGGTCTCCTACAATGAGCAGTTCTTC
>TRBJ2-7|TRBV11-3|once|TRBD1|13
CASSSQQGYEQYF
TGTGCCAGCAGTTCCCAACAGGGGTACGAGCAGTACTTC
>TRBJ1-2|TRBV6-1|NA|NA|16
CASSEQVQGSKYGYTF
TGTGCCAGCAGTGAACAGGTCCAGGGAAGTAAATATGGCTACACCTTC
>TRBJ2-5|TRBV6-1|NA|NA|12
CARTGSGETQYF
TGTGCCAGAACAGGGTCGGGAGAGACCCAGTACTTC
>TRBJ2-7|TRBV11-2|NA|TRBD1|16
CASSFGLGDRGYEQYF
TGTGCCAGCAGCTTCGGTCTAGGGGACAGGGGCTACGAGCAGTACTTC
>TRBJ2-1|TRBV27|NA|NA|15
CASTPQSQWSNEQFF
TGTGCCAGCACACCCCAGTCACAATGGAGCAATGAGCAGTTCTTC
>TRBJ2-2|TRBV5-1|NA|NA|17
CASSLAWGTTNTGELFF
TGCGCCAGCAGCTTGGCCTGGGGGACAACCAACACCGGGGAGCTGTTTTTT
>TRBJ1-5|TRBV5-6|few|NA|16
CASSRGPGSNNQPQHF
TGTGCCAGCAGCCGCGGCCCGGGGAGTAACAATCAGCCCCAGCATTTT
>TRBJ1-6|TRBV30|once|TRBD1|17
CAWSVRASGTGSSPLHF
TGTGCCTGGAGTGTACGGGCTTCCGGGACAGGGAGTTCACCCCTCCACTTT
>TRBJ2-7|TRBV28|NA|NA|15
CASIGLTAGRYEQYF
TGTGCCAGCATCGGTCTGACGGCAGGGCGGTACGAGCAGTACTTC
>TRBJ2-7|TRBV7-2|NA|NA|15
CASSFGRGGSYEQYF
TGTGCCAGCAGCTTCGGAAGGGGAGGCTCCTACGAGCAGTACTTC
>TRBJ1-1|TRBV14|NA|NA|15
CASSPVLRGGTEAFF
TGTGCCAGCAGCCCAGTTCTTAGGGGAGGGACTGAAGCTTTCTTT
>TRBJ1-2|TRBV10-1|NA|TRBD1|14
CARLRWQGALGYTF
TGCGCCAGGTTACGGTGGCAGGGGGCTCTGGGCTACACCTTC
>TRBJ2-5|TRBV4-1|NA|TRBD2|15
CASSQLAGGRETQYF
TGCGCCAGCAGCCAATTAGCGGGGGGGCGGGAGACCCAGTACTTC
>TRBJ2-5|TRBV7-8|NA|NA|15
CASRLQQGRQETQYF
TGTGCCAGCAGACTACAACAGGGGAGGCAAGAGACCCAGTACTTC
>TRBJ1-3|TRBV5-6|NA|NA|13
CASSNAQGNTIYF
TGTGCCAGCAGCAACGCCCAGGGAAACACCATATATTTT
>TRBJ1-6|TRBV5-8|NA|NA|15
CASSLWQLDNSPLHF
TGTGCCAGCAGCTTGTGGCAGTTGGATAATTCACCCCTCCACTTT
>TRBJ1-4|TRBV7-2|NA|TRBD1|14
CASSPTGVKEKLFF
TGTGCCAGCAGCCCTACAGGGGTAAAAGAAAAACTGTTTTTT
>TRBJ2-5|TRBV19|NA|TRBD2|16
CASSLRTSASQETQYF
TGTGCCAGTAGTTTGAGGACTAGCGCCTCCCAAGAGACCCAGTACTTC
>TRBJ1-3|TRBV2|NA|NA|13
CASRQVSGNTIYF
TGTGCCAGCAGGCAGGTCTCTGGAAACACCATATATTTT
>TRBJ1-2|TRBV14|once|NA|14
CASSQQQGPYGYTF
TGTGCCAGCAGCCAACAACAGGGCCCCTATGGCTACACCTTC
>TRBJ1-1|TRBV6-1|NA|NA|13
CASSGQVNTEAFF
TGTGCCAGCAGTGGACAGGTCAACACTGAAGCTTTCTTT
>TRBJ2-3|TRBV18|NA|TRBD2|17
CASSPNLAGASTDTQYF
TGTGCCAGCTCACCCAACCTAGCGGGGGCCAGCACAGATACGCAGTATTTT
>TRBJ1-5|TRBV10-3|NA|TRBD1|13
CAISPDRDQPQHF
TGTGCCATCAGTCCAGACAGGGATCAGCCCCAGCATTTT
>TRBJ1-2|TRBV7-9|NA|NA|14
CASSSLDSIYGYTF
TGTGCCAGCAGCTCTTTGGACAGTATATATGGCTACACCTTC
>TRBJ1-4|TRBV7-9|NA|NA|13
CASRQGTVEKLFF
TGTGCCAGCCGTCAGGGGACCGTGGAAAAACTGTTTTTT
>TRBJ1-4|TRBV9|NA|TRBD1|15
CASSVGATGGEKLFF
TGTGCCAGCAGCGTAGGCGCGACAGGGGGAGAAAAACTGTTTTTT
>TRBJ1-1|TRBV5-6|NA|TRBD1|17
CASSMTGAWGRNTEAFF
TGTGCCAGCAGCATGACAGGGGCGTGGGGTCGAAACACTGAAGCTTTCTTT
>TRBJ2-1|TRBV19|NA|NA|14
CASVSDSSYNEQFF
TGTGCCAGTGTTAGTGATAGCTCCTACAATGAGCAGTTCTTC
>TRBJ2-3|TRBV7-9|NA|NA|15
CASSVDSASTDTQYF
TGTGCCAGCAGCGTCGATAGTGCTAGCACAGATACGCAGTATTTT
>TRBJ2-2|TRBV6-4|NA|NA|15
CASSAVALNTGELFF
TGTGCCAGCAGTGCGGTAGCGTTGAACACCGGGGAGCTGTTTTTT
>TRBJ2-3|TRBV18|NA|NA|12
CASSPSTDTQYF
TGTGCCAGCTCACCGTCTACAGATACGCAGTATTTT
>TRBJ2-7|TRBV5-5|NA|TRBD1|14
CASGRTGRDYEQYF
TGTGCCAGCGGTCGGACAGGGCGAGACTACGAGCAGTACTTC
>TRBJ2-5|TRBV5-4|few|TRBD2|14
CASSQEPSGGNQYF
TGTGCCAGCAGCCAAGAGCCTAGCGGGGGAAACCAGTACTTC
>TRBJ2-7|TRBV7-9|NA|TRBD1|13
CASSRTGIYEQYF
TGTGCCAGCAGCCGGACAGGGATTTACGAGCAGTACTTC
>TRBJ2-1|TRBV4-1|NA|NA|14
CASSQDHRANEQFF
TGCGCCAGCAGCCAAGATCACAGGGCCAATGAGCAGTTCTTC
>TRBJ1-1|TRBV27|NA|TRBD1|15
CASSHWDREGTEAFF
TGTGCCAGCAGCCACTGGGACAGGGAGGGCACTGAAGCTTTCTTT
>TRBJ1-4|TRBV6-5|few|TRBD1|14
CASSSRQGYEKLFF
TGTGCCAGCAGTTCTCGACAGGGTTATGAAAAACTGTTTTTT
>TRBJ2-2|TRBV7-9|NA|TRBD2|17
CASGLIAGGPNTGELFF
TGTGCCAGCGGCTTGATAGCGGGGGGCCCGAACACCGGGGAGCTGTTTTTT
>TRBJ2-3|TRBV5-1|few|NA|15
CASSPGAQGGDTQYF
TGCGCCAGCAGCCCCGGGGCCCAGGGGGGAGATACGCAGTATTTT
>TRBJ2-5|TRBV7-2|few|TRBD1|14
CASSLNRGQETQYF
TGTGCCAGCAGCTTAAACAGGGGCCAAGAGACCCAGTACTTC
>TRBJ1-3|TRBV19|NA|NA|14
CASSLRDSGNTIYF
TGTGCCAGTAGCCTCCGGGACTCTGGAAACACCATATATTTT
>TRBJ1-5|TRBV7-2|NA|NA|15
CASSLDRVGNQPQHF
TGTGCCAGCAGCTTAGACAGGGTAGGCAATCAGCCCCAGCATTTT
>TRBJ1-2|TRBV5-1|NA|NA|16
CASSLVRGRPYEGYTF
TGCGCCAGCAGCTTGGTCAGGGGAAGGCCATATGAGGGCTACACCTTC
>TRBJ2-7|TRBV5-6|NA|TRBD1|15
CASSPMDRDHREQYF
TGTGCCAGCAGCCCCATGGACAGGGACCATCGGGAGCAGTACTTC
>TRBJ2-5|TRBV27|NA|NA|13
CASNQRGEETQYF
TGTGCCAGCAACCAACGGGGTGAAGAGACCCAGTACTTC
>TRBJ2-7|TRBV2|NA|NA|13
CASSPLLGGEQYF
TGTGCCAGCAGTCCTCTCCTGGGCGGGGAGCAGTACTTC
>TRBJ1-1|TRBV7-9|NA|NA|14
CASSLDVGSTEAFF
TGTGCCAGCAGCTTAGATGTCGGGAGCACTGAAGCTTTCTTT
>TRBJ1-5|TRBV5-1|once|NA|15
CASSLEGGSNQPQHF
TGCGCCAGCAGCTTGGAAGGGGGAAGTAATCAGCCCCAGCATTTT